This T cell receptor (beta chain) was sequenced for a study of blood T cell repertoires in COVID-19. Study-wide context: There were acute and convalescent COVID-19 samples, and they came from the United States, Italy and Spain. Sources were T cells, B-cell-depleted T cells, or PBMCs; the material itself was cDNA or gDNA.

As processed by the authors: Reference gene primer amplification gave estimated nucleated cell counts. The method was immunoSEQ multiplex PCR; TCRdb's version includes in-frame clones alone and lacks a portion of them. The V and J calls and the clone size are those of that table, but D and trimming were determined from the DNA. This sample has fewer than 350,000 clones; around 85% occur once, and the top ten carry less than 2.5%. The CDR3 length is 15 residues. Germline lookup yields CDR1 SGHAT and CDR2 FQNNGV. Trimming took 3 bases from V and 5 from J; bases not matched to a gene: 4. The chain uses TRBV11-2 and TRBJ2-5; 12 nucleotides match TRBD2. Sequenced input: peripheral blood. The sequence derives from a woman in her 30s who had recovered from COVID-19. CDR3 loop: CASSLPSGGAETQYF. The CDR3 nucleotides are TGTGCCAGCAGCTTGCCTAGCGGGGGGGCCGAGACCCAGTACTTC.